These T cell receptor beta chains were read from a single sample in a study of shared clonotypes between healthy human individuals. Profiling relied on immunoSEQ multiplex PCR, and the TCRdb table lists in-frame clones only, not all of them. The table records some 1,600,000 clones, under 99% of them present only once. The sample comprised naive CD4+ T cells sorted from blood. The receptor set was obtained from a man aged 25-45 years in good health. The CDR3 runs from the conserved cysteine through the conserved F or W. The D gene is left open where the match is weak. Size is omitted from some rows. Given values are once, few, many or a class for expanded clones.

>11|TRBV2|NA|TRBJ2-1|NA
TGTGCCAGCAGTGAACAGTATGAGCAGTTCTTC
CASSEQYEQFF
>13|TRBV6-6|NA|TRBJ1-5|once
TGTGCCAGCAGTTACACCGGGGATCAGCCCCAGCATTTT
CASSYTGDQPQHF
>16|TRBV11-2|TRBD2|TRBJ2-1|NA
TGTGCCAGCAGCTTAAGGCGGGAGCTTCCGTACAATGAGCAGTTCTTC
CASSLRRELPYNEQFF
>16|TRBV19|TRBD2|TRBJ2-2|once
TGTGCCAGTAGTATAGATAACGGGAGGTCCACCGGGGAGCTGTTTTTT
CASSIDNGRSTGELFF
>16|TRBV19|NA|TRBJ2-3|NA
TGTGCCACTGTTTCTCCGGACTCGGCAAGCACAGATACGCAGTATTTT
CATVSPDSASTDTQYF
>14|TRBV28|NA|TRBJ1-3|NA
TGTGCCAGCATCGACAGACGCTCTGGAAACACCATATATTTT
CASIDRRSGNTIYF
>16|TRBV2|NA|TRBJ1-5|NA
TGTGCCAGCAGAGGGGATCAGCCCCAGCATCTGCAGCCCCAGCATTTT
CASRGDQPQHLQPQHF
>15|TRBV7-9|NA|TRBJ2-7|NA
TGTGCCAGCAGCTTAAGGCGGACAGAGGCACACGAGCAGTACTTC
CASSLRRTEAHEQYF
>13|TRBV5-6|TRBD2|TRBJ2-1|NA
TGTGCCAGCAGTCCTATAGCGGCGGGAGGCCTGTTCTTC
CASSPIAAGGLFF
>14|TRBV19|NA|TRBJ2-1|NA
TGTGCCAGTAGTATAGCGGGAGTGGCAGATGAGCAGTTCTTC
CASSIAGVADEQFF